The 25 T cell receptor beta chains given below trace back to one sample, sequenced in a study of shared clonotypes between healthy human individuals. Sequenced by immunoSEQ multiplex PCR; TCRdb stores in-frame clones only, minus some. This sample yields about 2.3 million clones, of which 85% to 95% are seen a single time; approximately 0.39% belongs to the top ten. Sequenced sample: naive CD4+ T cells from PBMCs. Subset reported: CD45RA+ positively selected. The receptor set was obtained from a man aged 18 to 30 in good health. Some clones in this sample may be carry-over from other donors' samples.

The rearrangement links TRBV5-4 to TRBJ2-1, with TRBD2 matching 10 bases. There are 15 residues in the CDR3. The germline V gene encodes CDR1 SGHNT and CDR2 YYREEE (reference sequence). Germline trimming cut 5 bases from V and 4 bases from J; bases unmatched to any gene: 6. The CDR3 region is CASSRGLAAYNEQFF. DNA for the CDR3: TGTGCCAGCAGTCGTGGACTAGCGGCTTACAATGAGCAGTTCTTC.

This clone was picked up one time. This sequence joins TRBV7-6 and TRBJ2-1; TRBD1 is a possible D gene (5 bases). V was shortened by 5 bases and J by 5 bases, with 7 bases between the two germline ends. The CDR3 is 12 amino acids. Germline V gives CDR1 SGHVS, CDR2 FNYEAQ. The CDR3: CASSPGHNEQFF. The CDR3 region has the DNA TGTGCCAGCAGCCCAGGGCACAATGAGCAGTTCTTC.

To note about this clone: This sample also contains other DNA sequences that code for the same CDR3. The J gene is TRBJ2-3, the V gene TRBV5-1; 13 bases line up with TRBD2. Trimming at V came to 0 bases and at J to 7 bases, leaving 2 bases not matched to a gene. Germline V gene lookup returns CDR1 SGHRS and CDR2 YFSETQ. The CDR3 length is 15 residues. Here the CDR3 DNA reads TGCGCCAGCAGCTTGGGACTAGCGGGAGGAAATACGCAGTATTTT. Its protein product is CASSLGLAGGNTQYF.

This clone was detected only once. The rearrangement uses TRBV19 and TRBJ1-5; TRBD1 is a possible D gene (5 bases). V gave up 0 bases and J gave up 3 bases, with 9 bases separating them. The germline CDR1 and CDR2 sequences are LNHDA and SQIVND (reference sequence). This CDR3 region has 15 residues. CDR3 loop: CASSIDWGPNQPQHF. For the CDR3, the DNA is TGTGCCAGTAGTATAGATTGGGGACCCAATCAGCCCCAGCATTTT.

The table lists this clone with a count of one. This chain connects TRBV2 to TRBJ2-5; 11 nucleotides align to TRBD1. Looked up from germline, CDR1 is SNHLY and CDR2 is FYNNEI. CDR3 length equals 13 residues. V was clipped by 3 bases and J by 9 bases; unmatched bases: 3. In DNA, the CDR3 is TGTGCCAGCAGTGAGGACAGGGGGCAGTCCCAGTACTTC. Protein product: CASSEDRGQSQYF.

The V and J genes are TRBV4-1 and TRBJ2-1; D is ambiguous. The CDR3 loop spans 15 amino acids. Germline CDR1 reads MGHRA; CDR2 reads YSYEKL. Trimming took off 4 bases at V and 2 bases at J, with 12 bases between the two ends. CDR3 nucleotide sequence: TGCGCCAGCAGCCCCCCGATAATAACCTACAATGAGCAGTTCTTC. It specifies CASSPPIITYNEQFF.

This rearrangement joins TRBV5-6 to TRBJ2-1; D could derive from TRBD1 or TRBD2 (5 bases each). Between the trimmed V and J ends, which lost 4 bases and 5 bases, there was a span of 16 bases. Germline V gives CDR1 SGHDT, CDR2 YYEEEE. The CDR3 has 15 residues. CDR3 in DNA: TGTGCCAGCAGCCCTCACCTGAAGGGACACAATGAGCAGTTCTTC. This gives the protein CASSPHLKGHNEQFF.

The J gene is TRBJ1-2, the V gene TRBV5-5; D might be TRBD1 (5 bases). The CDR3 extends over 16 amino acids. Per germline, CDR1 SGHKS and CDR2 YYEKEE (reference sequence). Deletions cut 0 bases from V and 2 bases from J, with 14 bases between. The CDR3 bases are TGTGCCAGCAGCTTGGGGGGGTTCGTGAGCAACTATGGCTACACCTTC. The encoded protein is CASSLGGFVSNYGYTF.

This clone showed up just a few times. CDR3 amino acids: CASSPGLREQYF. For the CDR3, the DNA is TGCGCCAGCAGTCCAGGGTTGAGGGAGCAGTACTTC. This sequence joins TRBV10-1 and TRBJ2-7; possibly TRBD1 for D (5 bases). The germline CDR1 and CDR2 sequences are WNHNN and SYGVQD (reference sequence). CDR3 length: 12 residues. Trimming left V 5 bases short and J 7 bases short, with 12 bases between.

Worth noting for this clone: Within the sample, other DNA sequences also encode this same CDR3. The genes are TRBV5-1 and TRBJ2-3; 7 nucleotides agree with TRBD1. Trimming took 5 bases from V and 1 from J; bases not matched to a gene: 4. CDR1 is SGHRS and CDR2 is YFSETQ in the germline V gene. The CDR3 runs to 14 residues. CDR3 coding DNA: TGCGCCAGCAGTCTCGACAGGGGCACAGATACGCAGTATTTT. Translation: CASSLDRGTDTQYF.

This chain uses TRBV5-1 with TRBJ2-3; 12 nucleotides line up with TRBD1. Germline lookup yields CDR1 SGHRS and CDR2 YFSETQ. V lost 2 bases to trimming and J lost 0 bases; unmatched junction nucleotides: 13. The CDR3 has 20 amino acids. The CDR3 DNA reads TGCGCCAGCAGCTTTCGGGACAGGGGGCGTCCGTTTCTTAGCACAGATACGCAGTATTTT. It specifies CASSFRDRGRPFLSTDTQYF.

A remark on this clone: Other DNA variants within this sample encode the same CDR3. V gene TRBV9 combines with J gene TRBJ2-5; 7 bases line up with TRBD1. Germline lookup yields CDR1 SGDLS and CDR2 YYNGEE. The CDR3 spans 15 residues. The V and J ends lost 0 bases and 4 bases, in that order; junction bases with no gene match: 6. CDR3 in DNA: TGTGCCAGCAGCGTAGCAGGGGGAGTGGGAGAGACCCAGTACTTC. This gives the protein CASSVAGGVGETQYF.

This clone was detected once. The CDR3 DNA sequence: TGTGCCAGCAGTGATGGTTCGATGCAGCCCCAGCATTTT. Translation gives CASSDGSMQPQHF. This chain uses TRBV2 with TRBJ1-5; D uncertain. Trimming removed 3 bases at V and 7 bases at J, with 10 bases between. This CDR3 has 13 residues. The germline CDR1 and CDR2 sequences are SNHLY and FYNNEI. Full variable domain (rest looked up from reference TRBV2 and TRBJ1-5): EPEVTQTPSHQVTQMGQEVILRCVPISNHLYFYWYRQILGQKVEFLVSFYNNEISEKSEIFDDQFSVERPDGSNFTLKIRSTKLEDSAMYFCASSDGSMQPQHFGDGTRLSIL.

About this clone itself: In the same sample, other DNA sequences code for this CDR3. The CDR3 sequence: CASSAGGSYEQYF. The DNA for the CDR3 is TGCGCCAGCAGTGCCGGCGGGAGCTACGAGCAGTACTTC. The rearrangement links TRBV10-1 to TRBJ2-7, with 7 bases lining up with TRBD2. The trim removed 4 bases at V and 3 bases at J, leaving 3 bases unmatched. The CDR3 loop spans 13 amino acids. Germline CDR1 WNHNN, CDR2 SYGVQD (reference sequence).

The chain joins TRBV29-1 to TRBJ2-7; weak D call: TRBD1 (6 bases). CDR1 and CDR2 from the germline V gene are SQVTM and ANQGSEA. With 7 bases removed from V and 1 base from J, the gap between germline ends came to 14 bases. CDR3 length: 13 residues. DNA of the CDR3: TGCAGCGCTAGGACAGAGAAATCCTACGAGCAGTACTTC. Encoded protein: CSARTEKSYEQYF.

This clone was recorded only once. V is TRBV2 and J is TRBJ2-1; 10 bases map to TRBD1. Per the germline V gene, CDR1 is SNHLY and CDR2 is FYNNEI. CDR3 length: 15 residues. V dropped 6 bases and J dropped 4; count of bases not matched to a gene: 6. The CDR3 protein is CASRGGQGVYNEQFF. CDR3 sequence (DNA): TGTGCCAGCAGGGGCGGACAGGGGGTGTACAATGAGCAGTTCTTC.

The chain is built from TRBV28 and TRBJ2-7; 10 bases are a match to TRBD2. In germline, CDR1 is MDHEN, CDR2 SYDVKM. This CDR3 region has 15 residues. J lost 5 bases, V lost 6 bases, and 10 bases had no gene match. In DNA, the CDR3 is TGTGCCAGCAGCAGGGCTAGCGGGAGAATGGACGAGCAGTACTTC. Amino acid sequence: CASSRASGRMDEQYF.

This clone showed up just a few times. The rearrangement links TRBV18 to TRBJ1-4, with a tentative D call TRBD1 (5 bases). CDR3 length equals 13 residues. From germline, CDR1 is KGHSH and CDR2 LQKENI. With 3 bases removed from V and 11 bases from J, the gap between germline ends came to 13 bases. CDR3 bases: TGTGCCAGCTCACCCGACAGACGGGAGAAACTGTTTTTT. It encodes CASSPDRREKLFF.

The chain uses TRBV7-2 and TRBJ1-4; 9 bases match TRBD1. J was trimmed by 3 bases and V by 5 bases; bases with no gene match: 4. Germline assignment: CDR1 SGHTA and CDR2 FQGNSA. The CDR3 is made up of 15 amino acids. CDR3 nucleotides: TGTGCCAGCAGCGCCAGACAGGGGGCTAATGAAAAACTGTTTTTT. As protein: CASSARQGANEKLFF.

The J gene is TRBJ2-2, the V gene TRBV6-5; tentative D call: TRBD2 (5 bases). Germline loops: CDR1 MNHEY, CDR2 SVGAGI. The V end was cut by 5 bases, the J end by 2 bases, with 12 bases between. This CDR3 region has 15 residues. The CDR3 spells CASSPGLFNTGELFF. The CDR3 bases are TGTGCCAGCAGTCCCGGACTCTTTAACACCGGGGAGCTGTTTTTT.

This clone appeared once. At the DNA level, this CDR3 is encoded by other sequences in the same sample as well. V is TRBV5-1 and J is TRBJ2-7, with D perhaps TRBD2 (6 bases). CDR1 and CDR2 from the germline V gene are SGHRS and YFSETQ. The CDR3 has 12 amino acids. V shed 4 bases and J shed 6 bases, with 11 bases lying between them. Written as DNA, the CDR3 is TGCGCCAGCAGCCCCCCCGGGAGCGAGCAGTACTTC. Translated: CASSPPGSEQYF. Complete variable domain (other parts from reference TRBV5-1 and TRBJ2-7): KAGVTQTPRYLIKTRGQQVTLSCSPISGHRSVSWYQQTPGQGLQFLFEYFSETQRNKGNFPGRFSGRQFSNSRSEMNVSTLELGDSALYLCASSPPGSEQYFGPGTRLTVT.

The rearrangement uses TRBV6-6 and TRBJ1-5; D call uncertain. Deletions cut 6 bases from V and 4 bases from J, with 10 bases between. CDR1 MNHNY and CDR2 SVGAGI come from the germline V gene (reference sequence). CDR3 length: 13 residues. CDR3 protein: CASSWAVNQPQHF. CDR3 DNA: TGTGCCAGCAGCTGGGCCGTTAATCAGCCCCAGCATTTT.

J is TRBJ1-4 and V is TRBV10-3; D is unclear. The V gene's germline CDR1 is ENHRY and CDR2 SYGVKD. The CDR3 has 15 residues. Trimming removed 7 bases at V and 0 bases at J, with 12 bases between. CDR3 protein: CAINERGSTNEKLFF. The CDR3 DNA follows: TGTGCCATCAATGAAAGAGGATCAACTAATGAAAAACTGTTTTTT.

V usage is TRBV7-9 and J usage is TRBJ1-4, with TRBD1 matching over 10 bases. Germline-derived CDR1 and CDR2 are SEHNR and FQNEAQ (reference sequence). This CDR3 has 18 residues. V shed 5 bases, J shed 7 bases, and the junction held 16 bases outside the gene matches. In DNA, the CDR3 is TGTGCCAGCAGCCTTCGTCAGGGGGACAGGGGTTCGACTGAAAAACTGTTTTTT. Translating gives CASSLRQGDRGSTEKLFF.

The chain carries TRBV30 and TRBJ2-3; D is unclear. This CDR3 spans 10 amino acids. Trimming shortened V by 5 bases and J by 5 bases, and 5 bases separated the two germline ends. From germline, CDR1 is GTSNPN and CDR2 SVGIG (reference sequence). The CDR3 DNA reads as TGTGCCTGGGGTTTAGATACGCAGTATTTT. This encodes CAWGLDTQYF. The variable domain in full, completed from reference TRBV30 and TRBJ2-3, reads SQTIHQWPATLVQPVGSPLSLECTVEGTSNPNLYWYRQAAGRGLQLLFYSVGIGQISSEVPQNLSASRPQDRQFILSSKKLLLSDSGFYLCAWGLDTQYFGPGTRLTVL.